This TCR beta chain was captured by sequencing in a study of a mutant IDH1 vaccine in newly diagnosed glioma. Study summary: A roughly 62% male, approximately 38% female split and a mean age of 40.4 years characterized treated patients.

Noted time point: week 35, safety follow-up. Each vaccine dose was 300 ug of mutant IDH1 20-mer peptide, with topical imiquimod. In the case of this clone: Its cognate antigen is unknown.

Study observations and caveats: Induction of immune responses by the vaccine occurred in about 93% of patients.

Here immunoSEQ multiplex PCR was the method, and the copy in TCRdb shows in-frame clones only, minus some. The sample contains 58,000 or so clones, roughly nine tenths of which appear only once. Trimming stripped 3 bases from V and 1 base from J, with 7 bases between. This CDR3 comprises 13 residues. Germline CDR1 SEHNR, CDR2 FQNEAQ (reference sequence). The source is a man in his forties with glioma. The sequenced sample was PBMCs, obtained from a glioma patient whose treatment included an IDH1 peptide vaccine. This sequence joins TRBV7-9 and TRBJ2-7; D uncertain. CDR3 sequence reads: CASSLPNSYEQYF. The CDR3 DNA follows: TGTGCCAGCAGCTTGCCGAATTCCTACGAGCAGTACTTC.